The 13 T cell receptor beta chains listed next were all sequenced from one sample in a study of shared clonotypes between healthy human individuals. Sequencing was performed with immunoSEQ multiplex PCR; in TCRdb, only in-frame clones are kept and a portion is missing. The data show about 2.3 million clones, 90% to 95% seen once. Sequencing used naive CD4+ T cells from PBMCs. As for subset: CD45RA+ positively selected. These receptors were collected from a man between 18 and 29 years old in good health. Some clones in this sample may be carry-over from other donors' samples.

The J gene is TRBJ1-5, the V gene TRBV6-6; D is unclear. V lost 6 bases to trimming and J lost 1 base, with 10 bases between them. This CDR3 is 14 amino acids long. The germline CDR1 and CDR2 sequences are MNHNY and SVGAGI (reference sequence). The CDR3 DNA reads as TGTGCCAGCAGACGGACGGGGAGCAATCAGCCCCAGCATTTT. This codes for CASRRTGSNQPQHF.

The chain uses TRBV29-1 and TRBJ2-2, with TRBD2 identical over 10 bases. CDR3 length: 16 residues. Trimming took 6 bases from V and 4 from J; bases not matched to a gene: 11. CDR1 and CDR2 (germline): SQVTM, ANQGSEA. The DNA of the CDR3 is TGCAGCGTCGGGGGGCCTAGCGGGAGTATCACCGGGGAGCTGTTTTTT. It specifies CSVGGPSGSITGELFF.

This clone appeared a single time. The CDR3 sequence: CASSLVQGDTNYGYTF. The CDR3 coding sequence is TGTGCCAGCAGCTTAGTACAAGGTGACACCAACTATGGCTACACCTTC. This chain joins TRBV7-8 and TRBJ1-2; D call uncertain. Germline V gives CDR1 SGHVS, CDR2 FQNEAQ. The CDR3 loop spans 16 amino acids. Trimming stripped 1 base from V and 2 bases from J, with 14 bases between.

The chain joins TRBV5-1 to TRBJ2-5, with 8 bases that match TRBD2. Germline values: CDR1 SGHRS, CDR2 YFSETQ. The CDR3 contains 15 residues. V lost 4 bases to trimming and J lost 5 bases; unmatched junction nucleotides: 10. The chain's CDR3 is CASSPGLAEGETQYF. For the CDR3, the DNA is TGCGCCAGCAGCCCCGGACTAGCCGAGGGGGAGACCCAGTACTTC. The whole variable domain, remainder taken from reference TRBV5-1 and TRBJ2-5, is KAGVTQTPRYLIKTRGQQVTLSCSPISGHRSVSWYQQTPGQGLQFLFEYFSETQRNKGNFPGRFSGRQFSNSRSEMNVSTLELGDSALYLCASSPGLAEGETQYFGPGTRLLVL.

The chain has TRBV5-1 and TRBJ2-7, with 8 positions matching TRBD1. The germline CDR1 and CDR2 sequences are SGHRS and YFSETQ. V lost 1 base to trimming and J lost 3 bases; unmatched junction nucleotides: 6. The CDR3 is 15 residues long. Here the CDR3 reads CASSLLTGVGYEQYF. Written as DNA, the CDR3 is TGCGCCAGCAGCTTGTTGACAGGGGTCGGCTACGAGCAGTACTTC. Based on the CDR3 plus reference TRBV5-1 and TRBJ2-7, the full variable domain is KAGVTQTPRYLIKTRGQQVTLSCSPISGHRSVSWYQQTPGQGLQFLFEYFSETQRNKGNFPGRFSGRQFSNSRSEMNVSTLELGDSALYLCASSLLTGVGYEQYFGPGTRLTVT.

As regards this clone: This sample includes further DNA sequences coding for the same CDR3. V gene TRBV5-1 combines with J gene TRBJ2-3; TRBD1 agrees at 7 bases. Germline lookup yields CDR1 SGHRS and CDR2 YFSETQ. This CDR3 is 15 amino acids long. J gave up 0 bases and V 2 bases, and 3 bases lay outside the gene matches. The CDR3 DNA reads TGCGCCAGCAGCTTAGACAGGGCTAGCACAGATACGCAGTATTTT. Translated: CASSLDRASTDTQYF.

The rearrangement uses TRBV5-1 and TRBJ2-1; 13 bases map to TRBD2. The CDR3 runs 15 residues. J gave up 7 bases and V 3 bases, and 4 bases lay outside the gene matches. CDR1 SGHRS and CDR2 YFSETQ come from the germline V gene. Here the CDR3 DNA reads TGCGCCAGCAGCTACACTAGCGGGAGGGATAATGAGCAGTTCTTC. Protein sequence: CASSYTSGRDNEQFF. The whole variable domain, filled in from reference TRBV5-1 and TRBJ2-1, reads KAGVTQTPRYLIKTRGQQVTLSCSPISGHRSVSWYQQTPGQGLQFLFEYFSETQRNKGNFPGRFSGRQFSNSRSEMNVSTLELGDSALYLCASSYTSGRDNEQFFGPGTRLTVL.

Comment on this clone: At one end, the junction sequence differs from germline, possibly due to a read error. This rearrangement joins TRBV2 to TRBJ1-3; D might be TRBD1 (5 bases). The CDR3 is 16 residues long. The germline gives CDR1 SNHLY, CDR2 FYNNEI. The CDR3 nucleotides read TGTGCCAGCAGGGAAGAGGCGGGACTCTCTGGAAACACCATATATTTT. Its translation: CASREEAGLSGNTIYF.

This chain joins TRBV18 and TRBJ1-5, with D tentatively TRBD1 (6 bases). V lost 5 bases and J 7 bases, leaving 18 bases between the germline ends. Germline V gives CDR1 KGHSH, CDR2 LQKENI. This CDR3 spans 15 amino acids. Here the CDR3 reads CASSESNRVGQPQHF. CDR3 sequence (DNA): TGTGCCAGCTCAGAGAGTAACAGGGTAGGCCAGCCCCAGCATTTT. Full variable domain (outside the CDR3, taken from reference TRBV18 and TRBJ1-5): NAGVMQNPRHLVRRRGQEARLRCSPMKGHSHVYWYRQLPEEGLKFMVYLQKENIIDESGMPKERFSAEFPKEGPSILRIQQVVRGDSAAYFCASSESNRVGQPQHFGDGTRLSIL.

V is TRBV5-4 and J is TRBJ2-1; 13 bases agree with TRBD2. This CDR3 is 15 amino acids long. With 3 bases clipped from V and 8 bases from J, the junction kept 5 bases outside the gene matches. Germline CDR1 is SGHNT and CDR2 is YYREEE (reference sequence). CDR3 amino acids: CASSSGLAGTDEQFF. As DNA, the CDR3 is TGTGCCAGCAGCTCGGGACTAGCGGGAACGGATGAGCAGTTCTTC.

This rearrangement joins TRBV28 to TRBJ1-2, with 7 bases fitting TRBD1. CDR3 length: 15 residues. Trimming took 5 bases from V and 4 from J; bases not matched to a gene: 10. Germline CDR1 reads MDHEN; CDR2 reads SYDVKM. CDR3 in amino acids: CASSRTGVVGYGYTF. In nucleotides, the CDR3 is TGTGCCAGCAGTCGCACAGGGGTGGTTGGCTATGGCTACACCTTC.

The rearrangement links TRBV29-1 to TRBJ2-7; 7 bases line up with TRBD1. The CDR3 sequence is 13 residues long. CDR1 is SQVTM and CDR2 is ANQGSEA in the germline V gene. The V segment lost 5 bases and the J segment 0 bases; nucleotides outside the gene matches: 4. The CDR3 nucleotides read TGCAGCGTTCTACGACAGGGCTCCTACGAGCAGTACTTC. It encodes CSVLRQGSYEQYF.

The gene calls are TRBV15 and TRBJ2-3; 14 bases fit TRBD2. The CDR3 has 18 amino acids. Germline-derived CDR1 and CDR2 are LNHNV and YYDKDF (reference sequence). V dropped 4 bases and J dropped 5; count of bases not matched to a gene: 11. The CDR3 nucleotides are TGTGCCACCAGCATTTCTAGACTAGCGGGAGGGCCTAGAGATACGCAGTATTTT. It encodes CATSISRLAGGPRDTQYF.